The clone carrying this T cell receptor beta chain has a single count. This table comes from immunoSEQ multiplex PCR, and its TCRdb copy is limited to in-frame clones, with some not included. The sample lists 330,000 or so clones, roughly 90% occurring once. The CDR3 runs 13 residues. V lost 1 base, J lost 4 bases, and 7 bases lay in between. The germline V gene encodes CDR1 LGHDT and CDR2 YNNKEL (reference sequence). This entry is derived from a study of blood T cell repertoires in COVID-19. The Seattle site enrolled patients during active infection and followed them longitudinally. The TCR comes from a man younger than 45 with COVID-19, enrolled during active disease. Sequencing was performed on peripheral blood. The chain joins TRBV3-1 (or the pseudogene TRBV3-2) to TRBJ2-5, with D uncertain. The CDR3 loop reads CASSQVAAETQYF. The CDR3 DNA sequence: TGTGCCAGCAGCCAAGTGGCGGCAGAGACCCAGTACTTC.